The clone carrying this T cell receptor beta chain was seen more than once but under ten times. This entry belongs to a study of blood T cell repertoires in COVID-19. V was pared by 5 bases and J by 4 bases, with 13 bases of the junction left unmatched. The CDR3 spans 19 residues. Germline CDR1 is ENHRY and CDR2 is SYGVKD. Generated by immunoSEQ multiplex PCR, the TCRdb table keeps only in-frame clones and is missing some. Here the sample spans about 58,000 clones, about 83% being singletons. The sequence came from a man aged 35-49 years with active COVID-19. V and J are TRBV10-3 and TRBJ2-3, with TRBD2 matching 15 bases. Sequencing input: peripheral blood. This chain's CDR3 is CAISKRTSGRVSPSDTQYF. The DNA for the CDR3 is TGTGCCATCAGTAAGAGGACTAGCGGGAGGGTTTCACCATCAGATACGCAGTATTTT.